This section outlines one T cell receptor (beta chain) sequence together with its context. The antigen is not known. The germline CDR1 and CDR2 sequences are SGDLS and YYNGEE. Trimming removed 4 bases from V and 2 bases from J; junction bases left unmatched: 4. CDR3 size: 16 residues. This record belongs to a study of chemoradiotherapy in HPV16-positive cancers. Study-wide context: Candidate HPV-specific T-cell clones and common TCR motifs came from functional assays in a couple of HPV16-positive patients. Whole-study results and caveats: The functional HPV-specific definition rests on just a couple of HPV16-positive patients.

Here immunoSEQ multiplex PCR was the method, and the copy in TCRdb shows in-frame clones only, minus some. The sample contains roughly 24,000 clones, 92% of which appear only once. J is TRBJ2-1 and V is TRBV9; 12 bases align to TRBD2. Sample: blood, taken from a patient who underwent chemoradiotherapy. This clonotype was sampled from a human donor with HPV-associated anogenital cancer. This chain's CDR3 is CASSPTSGGTYNEQFF. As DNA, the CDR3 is TGTGCCAGCAGCCCCACTAGCGGGGGGACCTACAATGAGCAGTTCTTC.